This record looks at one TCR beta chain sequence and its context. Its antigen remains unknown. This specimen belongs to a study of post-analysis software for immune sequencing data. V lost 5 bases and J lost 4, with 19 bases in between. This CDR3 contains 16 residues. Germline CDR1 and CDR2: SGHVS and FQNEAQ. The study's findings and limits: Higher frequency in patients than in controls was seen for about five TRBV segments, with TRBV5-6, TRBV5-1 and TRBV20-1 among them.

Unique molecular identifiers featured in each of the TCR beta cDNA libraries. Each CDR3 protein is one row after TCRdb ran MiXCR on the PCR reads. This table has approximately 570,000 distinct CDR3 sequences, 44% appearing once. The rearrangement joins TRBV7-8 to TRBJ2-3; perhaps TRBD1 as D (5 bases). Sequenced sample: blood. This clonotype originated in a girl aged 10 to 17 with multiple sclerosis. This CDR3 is CASSPAVAGLSDTQYF. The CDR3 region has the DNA TGTGCCAGCAGCCCTGCGGTGGCAGGGCTTTCAGATACGCAGTATTTT.